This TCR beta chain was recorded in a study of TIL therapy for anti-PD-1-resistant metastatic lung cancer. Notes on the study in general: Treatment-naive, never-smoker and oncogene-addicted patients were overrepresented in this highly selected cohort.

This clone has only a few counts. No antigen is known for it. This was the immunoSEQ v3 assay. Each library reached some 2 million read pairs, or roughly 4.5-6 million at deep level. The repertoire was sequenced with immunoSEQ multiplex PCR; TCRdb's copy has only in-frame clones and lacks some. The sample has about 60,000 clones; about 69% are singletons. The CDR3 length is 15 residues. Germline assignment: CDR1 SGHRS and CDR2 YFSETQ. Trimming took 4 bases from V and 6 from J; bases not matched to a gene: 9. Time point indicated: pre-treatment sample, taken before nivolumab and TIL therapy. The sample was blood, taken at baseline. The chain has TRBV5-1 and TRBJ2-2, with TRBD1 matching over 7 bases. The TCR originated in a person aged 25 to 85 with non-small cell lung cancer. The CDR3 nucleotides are TGCGCCAGCAGCCCCACAGGGGATTTACCCGGGGAGCTGTTTTTT. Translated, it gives CASSPTGDLPGELFF.